This T cell receptor (beta chain) was captured in a study of lymphopenia after photon versus proton radiotherapy. Profiled with immunoSEQ multiplex PCR; TCRdb holds only in-frame clones, not every one. The sample has about 4,900 clones, approximately 90% seen once. The CDR3 covers 13 residues. V shed 2 bases and J shed 1 base, with 6 bases lying between them. Germline V gives CDR1 SGHRS, CDR2 YFSETQ. As for this clone: Its target is unknown.

Study-wide results and caveats: Post-nadir diversity loss with photons came from oligoclonal expansion, particularly CD8+ Temra cells. Photon-treated patients lost naive T cells and TCR diversity; proton-treated stayed stable.

The gene calls are TRBV5-1 and TRBJ1-1; unclear D gene. Material: peripheral blood, obtained from a patient treated with photon-based radiotherapy. This TCR was recovered from an elderly man with cholangiocarcinoma. The chain's CDR3 is CASSFQPNTEAFF. The CDR3 bases are TGCGCCAGCAGCTTCCAGCCGAACACTGAAGCTTTCTTT.